Shown below are 19 T cell receptor beta chains from a single sample sequenced in a study of blood T cell repertoires in COVID-19. Repertoires were generated with immunoSEQ multiplex PCR, while TCRdb's copy carries only in-frame clones and drops some. The table lists fewer than 450,000 clones, 88% of them singletons. The sequencing input was PBMCs or T cells enriched from blood (not recorded which). Receptors were obtained from a woman in her 40s with acute COVID-19.

The chain has TRBV19 and TRBJ1-4, with D perhaps matching TRBD1 (6 bases). Germline V gives CDR1 LNHDA, CDR2 SQIVND (reference sequence). The CDR3 has 13 amino acids. The ends were cut back, 10 bases at V and 1 base at J, with 10 bases in the middle. The CDR3 here is CATEGGTNEKLFF. The DNA for the CDR3 is TGTGCCACAGAAGGGGGAACTAATGAAAAACTGTTTTTT. The whole variable domain, remainder taken from reference TRBV19 and TRBJ1-4, is DGGITQSPKYLFRKEGQNVTLSCEQNLNHDAMYWYRQDPGQGLRLIYYSQIVNDFQKGDIAEGYSVSREKKESFPLTVTSAQKNPTAFYLCATEGGTNEKLFFGSGTQLSVL.

The table lists this clone with many counts. The rearrangement uses TRBV9 and TRBJ2-3; D is possibly TRBD2 (7 bases). The CDR3 has 15 residues. Trimming took off 1 base at V and 4 bases at J, with 13 bases between the two ends. Germline V CDR1 and CDR2: SGDLS, YYNGEE. The CDR3 coding sequence is TGTGCCAGCAGCGTATCGGGGGGCACGGCAGATACGCAGTATTTT. It is translated as CASSVSGGTADTQYF.

V usage is TRBV30 and J usage is TRBJ1-3; D is ambiguous. Germline V gene sequence: CDR1 GTSNPN, CDR2 SVGIG (reference sequence). The germline V and J ends were trimmed by 2 bases and 4 bases, with 9 bases remaining between them. The length of the CDR3 is 13 residues. The CDR3 loop is CAWSPQRGNTIYF. For the CDR3, the DNA is TGTGCCTGGAGTCCTCAGAGGGGAAACACCATATATTTT.

Only a few counts were recorded for this clone. V and J are TRBV7-9 and TRBJ1-6; 8 bases map to TRBD1. The V gene's germline CDR1 is SEHNR and CDR2 FQNEAQ (reference sequence). J was trimmed by 6 bases and V by 1 base; bases with no gene match: 5. This CDR3 is 16 amino acids long. The CDR3 sequence is CASSLGGQGPNSPLHF. The CDR3 nucleotides are TGTGCCAGCAGCTTAGGTGGACAGGGTCCTAATTCACCCCTCCACTTT. Variable domain in full (rest from reference TRBV7-9 and TRBJ1-6): DTGVSQNPRHKITKRGQNVTFRCDPISEHNRLYWYRQTLGQGPEFLTYFQNEAQLEKSRLLSDRFSAERPKGSFSTLEIQRTEQGDSAMYLCASSLGGQGPNSPLHFGNGTRLTVT.

The chain has TRBV3-1 (or the pseudogene TRBV3-2) and TRBJ2-3; 9 positions agree with TRBD2. Trimming removed 2 bases from V and 5 bases from J; junction bases left unmatched: 8. This CDR3 has 16 residues. The germline gives CDR1 LGHDT, CDR2 YNNKEL (reference sequence). The CDR3 is CASSQTAGGPGDTQYF. CDR3 sequence (DNA): TGTGCCAGCAGCCAAACGGCGGGGGGGCCTGGAGATACGCAGTATTTT.

This chain connects TRBV4-1 to TRBJ2-1; D ambiguous. CDR1 is MGHRA, CDR2 YSYEKL, per germline. The CDR3 has 15 amino acids. V was clipped by 7 bases and J by 0 bases, with 13 bases between them. The chain's CDR3 is CASNSGPSSYNEQFF. In nucleotides, the CDR3 is TGCGCCAGCAATTCGGGTCCGAGCTCCTACAATGAGCAGTTCTTC.

The chain carries TRBV4-2 and TRBJ1-3; unclear D gene. V dropped 4 bases and J dropped 0 bases, with 10 bases sitting between them. This CDR3 has 15 amino acids. CDR1 and CDR2 from the germline V gene are LGHNA and YNFKEQ. In DNA form, the CDR3 reads TGTGCCAGCAGCCGGCAGTTCGTCTCTGGAAACACCATATATTTT. Translated: CASSRQFVSGNTIYF.

The chain employs TRBV11-2 and TRBJ2-1, with 7 bases matching TRBD1. The CDR3 is 12 amino acids. V lost 5 bases, J lost 15 bases, and 10 bases stayed unmatched. From germline, CDR1 is SGHAT and CDR2 FQNNGV. Here the CDR3 reads CASSPDRASPFF. Written as DNA, the CDR3 is TGTGCCAGCAGCCCAGACAGGGCTAGCCCGTTCTTC.

This clone was picked up one time. The V call is TRBV12-5, the J call TRBJ1-6; D may be TRBD1 (6 bases). CDR1 is LGHNT and CDR2 is FRNRAP in the germline V gene. V was shortened by 7 bases and J by 7 bases, with 17 bases between the two germline ends. The CDR3 is 15 amino acids. The CDR3 protein is CASAGDRGENSPLHF. The CDR3 coding sequence is TGTGCTAGTGCAGGGGATAGGGGAGAGAATTCACCCCTCCACTTT.

The J gene is TRBJ1-1, the V gene TRBV6-1; D unclear. Germline lookup yields CDR1 MNHNS and CDR2 SASEGT. This CDR3 has 15 residues. The V gene lost 2 bases and the J gene lost 0 bases, with 10 bases spanning the gap. Here the CDR3 DNA reads TGTGCCAGCAGTGAATGGGAGGCCATGAACACTGAAGCTTTCTTT. This encodes CASSEWEAMNTEAFF.

This chain joins TRBV12-3 or TRBV12-4 and TRBJ2-2, with D possibly being TRBD2 (6 bases). This CDR3 is built from 12 residues. Trimming shortened V by 11 bases and J by 5 bases, and 12 bases separated the two germline ends. CDR3 nucleotide sequence: TGTGCCGGACGGGGAGGAACCGGGGAGCTGTTTTTT. It is translated as CAGRGGTGELFF.

This clone was recorded once. The chain employs TRBV30 and TRBJ1-1; 10 nucleotides align to TRBD1. The germline V gene has CDR1 GTSNPN and CDR2 SVGIG (reference sequence). Trimming took 3 bases from V and 6 from J; bases not matched to a gene: 4. This CDR3 has 13 residues. Here the CDR3 DNA reads TGTGCCTGGAGGGGACAGGGGCTCCCTGAAGCTTTCTTT. This encodes CAWRGQGLPEAFF.

The genes are TRBV2 and TRBJ2-2; D not resolved. This CDR3 has 13 amino acids. V was trimmed by 5 bases and J by 4 bases, leaving 8 bases between them. Germline lookup yields CDR1 SNHLY and CDR2 FYNNEI. CDR3 in amino acids: CASSYWPTGELFF. Here the CDR3 DNA reads TGTGCCAGCAGTTATTGGCCCACCGGGGAGCTGTTTTTT.

The rearrangement uses TRBV11-3 and TRBJ2-2; 7 bases are a match to TRBD1. Per the germline V gene, CDR1 is SGHNT and CDR2 is YENEEA. The CDR3 is 15 amino acids. Trimming removed 5 bases from V and 0 bases from J; junction bases left unmatched: 3. CDR3: CASSTGTANTGELFF. As DNA, the CDR3 is TGTGCCAGCAGCACCGGGACAGCGAACACCGGGGAGCTGTTTTTT.

The gene calls are TRBV7-8 and TRBJ1-2; TRBD1 matches at 8 bases. V lost 4 bases to trimming and J lost 6 bases; unmatched junction nucleotides: 7. Per germline, CDR1 SGHVS and CDR2 FQNEAQ. The CDR3 is made up of 14 amino acids. This CDR3 reads CASSSTGTGHGYTF. In DNA form, the CDR3 reads TGTGCCAGCAGCTCAACCGGGACAGGTCATGGCTACACCTTC.

The rearrangement joins TRBV7-9 to TRBJ2-1; 13 bases match TRBD2. CDR3 length equals 17 residues. The trim removed 1 base at V and 4 bases at J, leaving 4 bases unmatched. Per the germline V gene, CDR1 is SEHNR and CDR2 is FQNEAQ (reference sequence). CDR3 sequence (DNA): TGTGCCAGCAGCTTAGTGACTAGCGGGGGGCCTTACAATGAGCAGTTCTTC. Its protein is CASSLVTSGGPYNEQFF.

The chain joins TRBV19 to TRBJ2-3; D might be TRBD2 (6 bases). The CDR3 is 14 amino acids. Germline CDR1 is LNHDA and CDR2 is SQIVND (reference sequence). The V gene lost 2 bases and the J gene lost 7 bases, with 13 bases spanning the gap. CDR3 sequence: CASSIQAGGYTQYF. The CDR3, as DNA: TGTGCCAGTAGTATACAGGCCGGGGGATATACGCAGTATTTT. Combining the CDR3 with reference TRBV19 and TRBJ2-3 gives the whole variable domain DGGITQSPKYLFRKEGQNVTLSCEQNLNHDAMYWYRQDPGQGLRLIYYSQIVNDFQKGDIAEGYSVSREKKESFPLTVTSAQKNPTAFYLCASSIQAGGYTQYFGPGTRLTVL.

This clone was detected only a few times. This chain uses TRBV28 with TRBJ1-3, with a tentative D call TRBD1 (5 bases). Germline V gives CDR1 MDHEN, CDR2 SYDVKM. With 7 bases removed from V and 0 bases from J, the gap between germline ends came to 10 bases. The CDR3 loop spans 14 amino acids. The CDR3 DNA follows: TGTGCCAGCATGGGGCGGAGCTCTGGAAACACCATATATTTT. This translates into CASMGRSSGNTIYF.

The count of this clone is one. This sequence joins TRBV4-2 and TRBJ1-2; possibly TRBD1 for D (5 bases). This CDR3 has 15 amino acids. The germline CDR1 and CDR2 sequences are LGHNA and YNFKEQ. The V gene lost 0 bases and the J gene lost 3 bases, with 11 bases spanning the gap. CDR3 sequence reads: CASSQDYRIYYGYTF. The CDR3, as DNA: TGTGCCAGCAGCCAAGATTACAGGATCTACTATGGCTACACCTTC.